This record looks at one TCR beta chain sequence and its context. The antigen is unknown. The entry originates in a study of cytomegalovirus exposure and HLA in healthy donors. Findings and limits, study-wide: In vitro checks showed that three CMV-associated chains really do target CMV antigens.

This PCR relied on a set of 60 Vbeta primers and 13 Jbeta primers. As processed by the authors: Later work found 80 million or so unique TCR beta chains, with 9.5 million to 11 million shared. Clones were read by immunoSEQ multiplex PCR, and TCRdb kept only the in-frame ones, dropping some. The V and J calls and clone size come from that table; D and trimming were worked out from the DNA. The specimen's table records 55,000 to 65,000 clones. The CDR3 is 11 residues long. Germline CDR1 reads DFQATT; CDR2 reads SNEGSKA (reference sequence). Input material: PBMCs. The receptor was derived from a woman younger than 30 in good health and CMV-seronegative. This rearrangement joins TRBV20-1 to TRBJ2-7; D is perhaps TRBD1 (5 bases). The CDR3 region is CSVDMGYEQYF. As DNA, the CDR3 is TGCAGCGTGGACATGGGCTACGAGCAGTACTTC.